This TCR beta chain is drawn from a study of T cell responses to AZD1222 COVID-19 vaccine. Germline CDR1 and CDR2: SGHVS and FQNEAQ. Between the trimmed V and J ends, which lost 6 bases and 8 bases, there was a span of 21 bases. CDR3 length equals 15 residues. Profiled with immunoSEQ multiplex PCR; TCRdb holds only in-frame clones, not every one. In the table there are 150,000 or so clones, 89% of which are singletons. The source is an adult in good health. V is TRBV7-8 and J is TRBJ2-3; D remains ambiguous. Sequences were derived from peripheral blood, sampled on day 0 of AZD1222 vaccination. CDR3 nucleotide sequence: TGTGCCAGCAGTCAAGGCCAGCCCGGTAGGCGTACGCAGTATTTT. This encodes CASSQGQPGRRTQYF.